The 28 T cell receptor beta chains given below trace back to one sample, sequenced in a study of blood T cells in healthy people across ages. Together with a sample-barcoded 5' primer, a J-beta primer mix was included in a second PCR lasting about 7 to 11 cycles. TCRdb processed the 5' RACE reads anew with MiXCR; each CDR3 protein has one entry. The table has about 1.5 million distinct CDR3 sequences, about 42% seen once. Source material: blood. Every receptor here comes from a woman in her late teens or twenties in good health.

The genes are TRBV7-2 and TRBJ2-3, with D maybe TRBD2 (6 bases). Germline assignment: CDR1 SGHTA and CDR2 FQGNSA. The CDR3 totals 18 residues. V lost 5 bases and J 3 bases, leaving 24 bases between the germline ends. DNA of the CDR3: TGTGCCAGCAGCCCACTACTCCCGAGGAGCGGGTATACAGATACGCAGTATTTT. Translation: CASSPLLPRSGYTDTQYF.

J is TRBJ2-5 and V is TRBV27, with 9 bases lining up with TRBD2. There are 17 residues in the CDR3. Germline values: CDR1 MNHEY, CDR2 SMNVEV (reference sequence). The junction had 8 bases not matched to a gene; V was cut back by 3 bases and J by 0 bases. CDR3: CASSFTARTSDQETQYF. CDR3 coding DNA: TGTGCCAGCAGTTTCACCGCGAGGACTAGCGACCAAGAGACCCAGTACTTC.

V is TRBV28 and J is TRBJ1-5; 11 bases line up with TRBD1. V lost 7 bases and J lost 6; bases outside the gene matches: 5. The CDR3 runs 14 residues. CDR1 MDHEN and CDR2 SYDVKM come from the germline V gene. CDR3 sequence: CASKPGQGGQPQHF. In DNA, the CDR3 is TGTGCCAGCAAGCCGGGACAGGGGGGTCAGCCCCAGCATTTT.

The rearrangement links TRBV4-1 to TRBJ1-6; D unclear. In germline, CDR1 is MGHRA, CDR2 YSYEKL. The CDR3 extends over 17 amino acids. Trimming shortened V by 5 bases and J by 7 bases, and 21 bases separated the two germline ends. CDR3 bases: TGCGCCAGCAGCAACCCACTGAAGGGAGTGCGGAATTCACCCCTCCACTTT. Translating gives CASSNPLKGVRNSPLHF.

The V call is TRBV24-1, the J call TRBJ2-7, with TRBD1 identical over 10 bases. The CDR3 contains 15 residues. The trim removed 7 bases at V and 4 bases at J, leaving 9 bases unmatched. Per the germline V gene, CDR1 is KGHDR and CDR2 is SFDVKD. In DNA form, the CDR3 reads TGTGCCACCAGGCCCCGGGACAGGGGCTTGTACGAGCAGTACTTC. Amino acid sequence: CATRPRDRGLYEQYF.

A few counts support this clonotype. The CDR3 here is CASSRPTGYTEAFF. The CDR3 DNA follows: TGTGCCAGCAGCCGCCCGACAGGATACACTGAAGCTTTCTTT. This chain uses TRBV7-9 with TRBJ1-1; maybe TRBD1 (6 bases). The CDR3 contains 14 residues. V lost 5 bases to trimming and J lost 3 bases, with 13 bases between them. Germline loops: CDR1 SEHNR, CDR2 FQNEAQ (reference sequence).

The chain recombines TRBV7-8 with TRBJ2-1; 8 bases match TRBD2. Germline V CDR1 and CDR2: SGHVS, FQNEAQ. The CDR3 is 17 amino acids. Germline trimming cut 4 bases from V and 3 bases from J; bases unmatched to any gene: 11. CDR3 residues: CASSSAWGAGDYNEQFF. CDR3 DNA sequence: TGTGCCAGCAGCTCCGCTTGGGGAGCGGGGGACTACAATGAGCAGTTCTTC.

This chain links TRBV27 with TRBJ1-1, with 9 bases fitting TRBD1. V lost 8 bases and J lost 3; bases outside the gene matches: 7. Germline loops: CDR1 MNHEY, CDR2 SMNVEV (reference sequence). The CDR3 consists of 14 residues. CDR3 sequence reads: CASGLTGGYTEAFF. The DNA for the CDR3 is TGTGCCAGCGGCTTGACAGGGGGGTACACTGAAGCTTTCTTT.

There are a few counts of this clonotype. The genes are TRBV4-1 and TRBJ2-1; tentatively, D is TRBD1 (5 bases). Germline CDR1 reads MGHRA; CDR2 reads YSYEKL. CDR3 length: 14 amino acids. V was shortened by 1 base and J by 5 bases, with 9 bases between the two germline ends. CDR3 sequence reads: CASSQGIGDNEQFF. The CDR3 coding sequence is TGCGCCAGCAGCCAAGGGATAGGGGACAATGAGCAGTTCTTC.

The chain employs TRBV20-1 and TRBJ1-6, with TRBD1 as a possible D gene (5 bases). Germline V lookup: CDR1 DFQATT, CDR2 SNEGSKA (reference sequence). The CDR3 spans 15 residues. V lost 6 bases, J lost 6 bases, and 18 bases lay in between. CDR3 in DNA: TGCAGTGCAGCTCTGGGGGGGGTCCGTAATTCACCCCTCCACTTT. Translating it yields CSAALGGVRNSPLHF.

The chain couples TRBV15 to TRBJ2-3, with unresolved D. In germline, CDR1 is LNHNV, CDR2 YYDKDF (reference sequence). CDR3 length equals 15 residues. With 5 bases removed from V and 0 bases from J, the gap between germline ends came to 12 bases. This CDR3 reads CATSLTRSSTDTQYF. The CDR3 DNA follows: TGTGCCACCAGCCTGACCAGGAGTAGCACAGATACGCAGTATTTT.

This clonotype has only a few counts. The rearrangement uses TRBV29-1 and TRBJ1-2; D remains ambiguous. The ends were cut back, 6 bases at V and 0 bases at J, with 11 bases in the middle. The germline V gene has CDR1 SQVTM and CDR2 ANQGSEA. The CDR3 spans 13 residues. The CDR3 loop is CSVLHRTNYGYTF. The CDR3 coding sequence is TGCAGCGTCCTACACCGTACTAACTATGGCTACACCTTC.

As to this clonotype: A junction end diverges from the germline sequence, so it may reflect a read error. The V call is TRBV28, the J call TRBJ2-6, with a weak D call TRBD1 (5 bases). Germline V CDR1 and CDR2: MDHEN, SYDVKM. The CDR3 covers 15 residues. This CDR3 is CACSPDSSGANVLTF. Written as DNA, the CDR3 is TGTGCCTGCAGCCCAGACAGCTCTGGGGCCAACGTCCTGACTTTC.

V usage is TRBV5-1 and J usage is TRBJ1-1; D gene uncertain. The CDR3 is 16 amino acids. V was shortened by 3 bases and J by 0 bases, with 15 bases between the two germline ends. The germline V gene has CDR1 SGHRS and CDR2 YFSETQ. For the CDR3, the DNA is TGCGCCAGCAGCTCGGACTCTACGGGATTGAACACTGAAGCTTTCTTT. It translates to CASSSDSTGLNTEAFF.

This chain uses TRBV6-1 with TRBJ1-5; 7 nucleotides agree with TRBD1. Unmatched junction bases numbered 9, after V lost 10 bases and J lost 0 bases. The CDR3 extends over 15 amino acids. The germline gives CDR1 MNHNS, CDR2 SASEGT. The CDR3 spells CAIPGTEYSNQPQHF. The DNA for the CDR3 is TGTGCCATCCCCGGGACAGAGTATAGCAATCAGCCCCAGCATTTT.

The gene calls are TRBV7-9 and TRBJ2-5; 10 nucleotides align to TRBD1. The CDR3 runs to 15 residues. Losses at the gene ends were 4 bases for V and 11 bases for J; bases not matched to a gene: 13. Germline V gene lookup returns CDR1 SEHNR and CDR2 FQNEAQ (reference sequence). As DNA, the CDR3 is TGTGCCAGCAGCTGGACAGGGGGGCATAGGAATGAGCAGTACTTC. Translated, it gives CASSWTGGHRNEQYF.

The V gene is TRBV27, the J gene TRBJ2-1; 10 bases line up with TRBD2. Per germline, CDR1 MNHEY and CDR2 SMNVEV (reference sequence). The CDR3 runs 15 residues. V lost 8 bases and J lost 5; bases outside the gene matches: 9. The CDR3: CASGPGLARNNEQFF. In DNA form, the CDR3 reads TGTGCCAGCGGACCGGGACTAGCGCGAAACAATGAGCAGTTCTTC.

This clonotype was found a few times. The chain links TRBV29-1 to TRBJ2-1, with 7 positions matching TRBD2. The germline V gene has CDR1 SQVTM and CDR2 ANQGSEA. This CDR3 has 11 amino acids. The CDR3 sequence: CSHGRYNEQFF. The CDR3 DNA follows: TGCAGTCACGGGAGGTACAATGAGCAGTTCTTC.

The chain has TRBV7-2 and TRBJ2-5; D unresolved. Trimming removed 5 bases at V and 2 bases at J, with 12 bases between. Germline values: CDR1 SGHTA, CDR2 FQGNSA. This CDR3 contains 14 residues. The CDR3 loop is CASSLTAVQETQYF. For the CDR3, the DNA is TGTGCCAGCAGCCTCACGGCGGTACAAGAGACCCAGTACTTC.

The rearrangement links TRBV7-2 to TRBJ1-6, with a possible D match to TRBD1 (5 bases). Germline loops: CDR1 SGHTA, CDR2 FQGNSA. The CDR3 sequence is 13 residues long. The V gene lost 5 bases and the J gene lost 13 bases, with 15 bases spanning the gap. CDR3 loop: CASSGDVGSPLHF. DNA of the CDR3: TGTGCCAGCAGCGGGGACGTAGGTTCGCCCCTCCACTTT.

V gene TRBV6-6 combines with J gene TRBJ1-2; 7 nucleotides line up with TRBD1. The length of the CDR3 is 12 residues. Germline lookup yields CDR1 MNHNY and CDR2 SVGAGI (reference sequence). This chain's CDR3 is CAGGTDNYGYTF. The CDR3 nucleotides read TGTGCTGGCGGGACAGATAACTATGGCTACACCTTC.

The rearrangement uses TRBV7-9 and TRBJ1-3, with TRBD1 matching over 8 bases. CDR1 is SEHNR and CDR2 is FQNEAQ in the germline V gene (reference sequence). With 5 bases clipped from V and 3 bases from J, the junction kept 6 bases outside the gene matches. This CDR3 is built from 15 residues. The CDR3 region has the DNA TGTGCCAGCAGCAAGACAGGGGTCCGTGGAAACACCATATATTTT. Amino acids: CASSKTGVRGNTIYF.

V is TRBV6-6 and J is TRBJ2-1; no clear D gene. TRBJ2-7 explains the end of the DNA better; the J call may be wrong. The CDR3 is 13 amino acids. CDR1 is MNHNY, CDR2 SVGAGI, per germline (reference sequence). CDR3 loop: CASSLHSYNKQYF. Written as DNA, the CDR3 is TGTGCCAGCAGCCTCCATTCCTACAATAAGCAGTACTTC.

This clonotype was recorded only once. The chain combines TRBV12-3 or TRBV12-4 with TRBJ2-7, with 9 nucleotides matching TRBD2. V shed 5 bases and J 10 bases; nucleotides not matched to a gene: 15. The CDR3 sequence is 15 residues long. The chain's CDR3 is CASSRQGGSGGTQYF. In nucleotides, the CDR3 is TGTGCCAGCAGTCGCCAGGGAGGTAGCGGGGGAACCCAGTACTTC.

This clonotype showed up just a few times. J is TRBJ2-1 and V is TRBV27, with D tentatively TRBD1 (5 bases). Germline CDR1 reads MNHEY; CDR2 reads SMNVEV (reference sequence). CDR3 length equals 14 residues. CDR3 region: CATTGSPRFGEQFF. The CDR3 DNA is TGTGCAACAACAGGTTCGCCACGATTCGGTGAGCAGTTCTTC.

This clonotype was seen repeatedly, ten times or more. This chain joins TRBV10-3 and TRBJ2-1; D remains unclear. Trimming took 6 bases from V and 0 from J, leaving 9 bases between them. From germline, CDR1 is ENHRY and CDR2 SYGVKD. This CDR3 contains 14 residues. The CDR3 is CAIRSPNSYNEQFF. CDR3 sequence (DNA): TGTGCCATCAGAAGCCCAAACTCCTACAATGAGCAGTTCTTC.

V is TRBV20-1 and J is TRBJ2-5, with TRBD2 as a possible D gene (6 bases). Germline lookup yields CDR1 DFQATT and CDR2 SNEGSKA (reference sequence). Trimming left V 5 bases short and J 11 bases short, with 18 bases between. CDR3 length: 12 amino acids. Here the CDR3 DNA reads TGCAGTGCTGGGGACTGGAGCAATGAGCAGTACTTC. Translated: CSAGDWSNEQYF.

This clonotype has only a few counts. The chain recombines TRBV6-1 with TRBJ2-3; 7 bases line up with TRBD2. The germline V gene has CDR1 MNHNS and CDR2 SASEGT. The CDR3 is 15 residues long. Trimming removed 6 bases from V and 0 bases from J; junction bases left unmatched: 6. The CDR3 spells CASSMWGGSTDTQYF. CDR3 in DNA: TGTGCCAGCAGCATGTGGGGGGGTAGCACAGATACGCAGTATTTT.